The TCR beta chain under discussion was sequenced for a study of T cell responses to AZD1222 COVID-19 vaccine. CDR1 is LNHDA and CDR2 is SQIVND in the germline V gene (reference sequence). Trimming at V came to 6 bases and at J to 1 base, leaving 9 bases not matched to a gene. This CDR3 region has 17 residues. TCRdb's table, derived via immunoSEQ multiplex PCR, lists solely in-frame clones and lacks some. The profile covers roughly 120,000 clones, with roughly four fifths appearing a single time and roughly 5% taken by the ten largest. This clone has a single count. The material was peripheral blood, obtained on day 0 of AZD1222 vaccination. This receptor was obtained from an adult in good health. V is TRBV19 and J is TRBJ2-2, with 9 positions matching TRBD1. CDR3: CASSGGQGNLNTGELFF. Here the CDR3 DNA reads TGTGCCAGTAGCGGGGGACAGGGTAATTTGAACACCGGGGAGCTGTTTTTT.